The present T cell receptor (beta chain) was sequenced within a study of CD4 T cells in relation to SARS-CoV-2 and coronaviruses. V shed 2 bases, J shed 2 bases, and the junction held 4 bases outside the gene matches. CDR1 is MNHEY, CDR2 SVGAGI, per germline. This CDR3 comprises 16 residues. To note about this clone: Its antigen is not known.

The repertoire was sequenced with immunoSEQ multiplex PCR; TCRdb's copy has only in-frame clones and lacks some. Of 18,000 or so clones in the sample, approximately 78% are singletons; the top ten hold about 20%. Unexposed donor CD4+ T cells date from about 2011-2018, before the COVID-19 pandemic. CD4+ T cells were isolated from the cells after 10 days of culture. Cells permitting, SARS-CoV-2 S/N and four cold-coronavirus spikes were tested on unexposed-donor CD4+ T cells. The chain recombines TRBV6-5 with TRBJ1-4; 8 nucleotides line up with TRBD1. The sequencing input was CD4+ T cells from PBMCs, cultured in vitro. The clonotype originates from a human donor in good health. The CDR3 here is CASSYLRTGTNEKLFF. The CDR3 coding sequence is TGTGCCAGCAGTTACCTCCGGACAGGGACTAATGAAAAACTGTTTTTT.